This T cell receptor (beta chain) came from a study of blood T cell repertoires in COVID-19 (dated by TCRdb to 2018 to 2021). Regarding the study in general: The collaborator samples originated in the United States, Italy and Spain and spanned the acute and convalescent phases of COVID-19. The samples were drawn from two sources: the first 160 participants of the ongoing ImmuneRACE study, and 1,254 subjects contributed by 6 global collaborators. Deeply sampled blood TCRbeta repertoires from subjects exposed to, actively infected with, or recovered from COVID-19 were included in the dataset. The prospective study material was composed of cDNA or gDNA derived from T cells, B-cell-depleted T cells, or PBMCs. The repertoires were made available in a free public database intended to serve as a resource for research on the immune response to SARS-CoV-2. Nearly every sample came with metadata listing a de-identified subject ID, COVID-19 status, age in years and sex. Where HLA class I and class II types were available, the types were taken from metadata supplied by the sample provider, not from assay-based typing. Overall study outcomes, separate from this receptor: Clinical and demographic metadata were provided uncurated, with the amount varying by source and participant.

A remark on this clone: It has no known antigen specificity. Base-call qualities are not available, and no considerably larger clone is one nucleotide away.

The collaborating institutions used their own protocols to collect whole blood in K2EDTA tubes. For TCRbeta analysis, collaborators shipped samples as frozen whole blood, isolated PBMCs, or DNA extracted from either of those sample types. The CDR3 sequence holds 14 residues, the cysteine and phenylalanine included. Just the 42-base CDR3 DNA is kept, in frame starting at base 1. Clipping removes 5 bases from V and 10 bases from J, with 7 as the unmatched junction base count. As encoded in the germline V gene (reference sequence), CDR1 is SEHNR while CDR2 is FQNEAQ. The immunoSEQ Assay, a bias-controlled multiplex PCR, was used to amplify TCRbeta CDR3 regions from genomic DNA. Turning to the authors' computational methods: The number of nucleated cells in each sample was estimated from the amplification of reference gene primers within the assay. To quantify the absolute abundance of each unique TCRbeta CDR3 rearrangement, sequence reads were collapsed and filtered. For each sample, productive Simpson clonality was calculated as the square root of Simpson's diversity index across productive rearrangements. TCRdb's version of the immuneACCESS table is confined to in-frame rearrangements and falls short of the full clone set. An unresolved V gene accounts for under half of the shortfall where checked; the remainder is of unknown origin. V and J calls and clone size are as listed in that table; D and trimming were resolved from the DNA. The sample table shows approximately 210,000 clones, and about 92% are seen once. 1% to 1.5% of the sample is held by the ten biggest clonotypes.

Input material: peripheral blood. Here the chain combines TRBV7-9 and TRBJ1-6; TRBD1 aligns with 8 central bases. This TCR was sampled from a man younger than 45 with acute or convalescent COVID-19. This receptor carries the CDR3 CASSPGQGGSPLHF. In nucleotides, the sequence is TGTGCCAGCAGCCCAGGACAGGGTGGATCACCCCTCCACTTT.